This TCR beta chain was recorded in a study of blood T cell repertoires in COVID-19. Per the original methods: Reference gene primer amplification gave nucleated cell count estimates. Here immunoSEQ multiplex PCR was the method, and the copy in TCRdb shows in-frame clones only, minus some. Clone size and the V and J calls come from that table; the DNA yielded D and trimming. The top ten clones hold under 2.5% of a sample with over 200,000 clones, roughly 87% of them seen once. Only one count was recorded for this clone. This CDR3 has 15 residues. Germline V gives CDR1 SNHLY, CDR2 FYNNEI. V shed 2 bases and J shed 7 bases, with 15 bases lying between them.

This receptor was obtained from a man between 35 and 55 years old with active or convalescent COVID-19. Sequencing was performed on peripheral blood. The chain combines TRBV2 with TRBJ2-1; possibly TRBD2 for D (6 bases). The DNA for the CDR3 is TGTGCCAGCAGTGAACCGTCGGACGGGAGAAATGAGCAGTTCTTC. Translating gives CASSEPSDGRNEQFF.